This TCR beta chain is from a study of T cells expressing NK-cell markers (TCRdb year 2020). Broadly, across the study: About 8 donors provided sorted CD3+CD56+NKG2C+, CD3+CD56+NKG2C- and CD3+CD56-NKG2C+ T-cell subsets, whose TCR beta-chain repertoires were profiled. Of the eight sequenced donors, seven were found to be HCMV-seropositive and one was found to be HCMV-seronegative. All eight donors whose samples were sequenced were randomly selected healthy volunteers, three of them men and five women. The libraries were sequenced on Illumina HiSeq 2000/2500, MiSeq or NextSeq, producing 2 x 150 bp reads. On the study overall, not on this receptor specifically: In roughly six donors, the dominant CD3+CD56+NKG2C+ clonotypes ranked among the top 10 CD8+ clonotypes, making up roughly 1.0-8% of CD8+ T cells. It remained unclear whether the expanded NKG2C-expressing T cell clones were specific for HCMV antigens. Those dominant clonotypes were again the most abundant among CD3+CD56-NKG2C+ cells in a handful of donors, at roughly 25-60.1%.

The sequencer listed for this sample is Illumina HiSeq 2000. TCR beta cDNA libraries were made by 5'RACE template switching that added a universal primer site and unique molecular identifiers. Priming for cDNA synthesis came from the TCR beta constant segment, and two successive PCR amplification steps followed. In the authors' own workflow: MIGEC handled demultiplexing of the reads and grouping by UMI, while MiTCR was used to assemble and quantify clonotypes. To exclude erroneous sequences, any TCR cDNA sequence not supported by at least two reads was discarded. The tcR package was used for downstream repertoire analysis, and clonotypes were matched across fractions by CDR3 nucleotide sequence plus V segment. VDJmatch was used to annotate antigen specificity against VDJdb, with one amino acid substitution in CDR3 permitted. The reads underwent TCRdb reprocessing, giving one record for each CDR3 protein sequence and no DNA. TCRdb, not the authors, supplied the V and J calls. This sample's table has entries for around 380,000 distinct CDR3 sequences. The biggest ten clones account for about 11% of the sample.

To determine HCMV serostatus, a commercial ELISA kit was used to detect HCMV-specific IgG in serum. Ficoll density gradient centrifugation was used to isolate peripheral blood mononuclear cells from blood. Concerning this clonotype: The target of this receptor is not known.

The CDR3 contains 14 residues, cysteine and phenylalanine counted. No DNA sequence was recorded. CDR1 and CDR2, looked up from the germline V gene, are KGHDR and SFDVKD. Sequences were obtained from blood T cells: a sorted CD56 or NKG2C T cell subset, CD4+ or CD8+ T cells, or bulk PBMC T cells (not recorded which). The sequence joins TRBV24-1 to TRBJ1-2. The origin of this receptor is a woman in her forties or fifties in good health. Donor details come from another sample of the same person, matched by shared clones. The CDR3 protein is CATSDLGRAVGYTF.